Following are 11 T cell receptor beta chains from one sample sequenced in a study of blood T cell repertoires in COVID-19. Repertoires were generated with immunoSEQ multiplex PCR, while TCRdb's copy carries only in-frame clones and drops some. The sample gives under 250,000 clones, around 90% of which show up once; approximately 11% is in the top ten. The sequenced material came from PBMCs or T cells enriched from blood (not recorded which). The receptor set was obtained from a man aged 25 to 40 who had recovered from COVID-19.

Worth noting for this clone: Other nucleotide sequences in the sample specify the same CDR3. The chain recombines TRBV7-9 with TRBJ2-1, with 10 nucleotides matching TRBD1. The CDR3 is 15 amino acids. The germline V gene has CDR1 SEHNR and CDR2 FQNEAQ (reference sequence). Trimming took 3 bases from V and 6 from J; bases not matched to a gene: 5. This chain's CDR3 is CASSFLWTGGNEQFF. The DNA for the CDR3 is TGTGCCAGCAGCTTTCTATGGACAGGGGGCAATGAGCAGTTCTTC. Looking up the rest from reference TRBV7-9 and TRBJ2-1 gives the full variable domain: DTGVSQNPRHKITKRGQNVTFRCDPISEHNRLYWYRQTLGQGPEFLTYFQNEAQLEKSRLLSDRFSAERPKGSFSTLEIQRTEQGDSAMYLCASSFLWTGGNEQFFGPGTRLTVL.

The table lists this clone with a count of one. The chain is built from TRBV12-3 or TRBV12-4 and TRBJ1-2; D ambiguous. The CDR3 is 13 amino acids. Trimming removed 1 base from V and 5 bases from J, with 8 bases in between. CDR3 region: CASSLGEGYGYTF. The CDR3 nucleotides are TGTGCCAGCAGTTTAGGAGAGGGTTATGGCTACACCTTC.

The chain carries TRBV30 and TRBJ1-5; D call uncertain. The CDR3 runs to 13 residues. In germline, CDR1 is GTSNPN, CDR2 SVGIG (reference sequence). Between the trimmed V and J ends, which lost 0 bases and 3 bases, there was a span of 6 bases. This CDR3 is CAWSVGDNQPQHF. Written as DNA, the CDR3 is TGTGCCTGGAGTGTCGGGGACAATCAGCCCCAGCATTTT.

V and J are TRBV7-8 and TRBJ2-2; TRBD2 might be the D (5 bases). V lost 9 bases to trimming and J lost 2 bases, with 10 bases between them. This CDR3 is 13 amino acids long. Looked up from germline, CDR1 is SGHVS and CDR2 is FQNEAQ. The CDR3 loop is CASFEGNTGELFF. The CDR3 nucleotides read TGTGCCAGTTTTGAGGGAAACACCGGGGAGCTGTTTTTT.

The chain carries TRBV7-9 and TRBJ2-7; D not resolved. Germline V gene data show CDR1 as SEHNR and CDR2 as FQNEAQ (reference sequence). There are 14 residues in the CDR3. Trimming took off 0 bases at V and 3 bases at J, with 9 bases between the two ends. CDR3 loop: CASSLAGSNYEQYF. CDR3 sequence (DNA): TGTGCCAGCAGCTTAGCGGGCAGCAACTACGAGCAGTACTTC.

The chain links TRBV9 to TRBJ2-7; 11 positions agree with TRBD2. The CDR3 extends over 15 amino acids. J gave up 3 bases and V 4 bases, and 6 bases lay outside the gene matches. Germline loops: CDR1 SGDLS, CDR2 YYNGEE. Written as DNA, the CDR3 is TGTGCCAGCAGCATAACTAGCGGGGGCCTCTACGAGCAGTACTTC. It yields the protein CASSITSGGLYEQYF.

The chain links TRBV5-8 to TRBJ2-6; D not resolved. The CDR3 is 13 residues long. Deletions cut 7 bases from V and 0 bases from J, with 5 bases between. Germline CDR1 is SGHTS and CDR2 is YDEGEE. CDR3 nucleotide sequence: TGTGCCAGCGACAACTCTGGGGCCAACGTCCTGACTTTC. Translating it yields CASDNSGANVLTF.

The rearrangement links TRBV27 to TRBJ1-5, with D perhaps TRBD1 (5 bases). CDR1 and CDR2 from the germline V gene are MNHEY and SMNVEV (reference sequence). The CDR3 is 13 amino acids. The ends were cut back, 0 bases at V and 11 bases at J, with 11 bases in the middle. The CDR3 region is CASSLSVQGSQHF. The CDR3 bases are TGTGCCAGCAGTTTATCGGTCCAGGGATCCCAGCATTTT.

V and J are TRBV28 and TRBJ1-1; TRBD1 aligns across 7 bases. The ends lost 7 bases at V and 6 bases at J; junction bases unmatched: 11. Germline CDR1 is MDHEN and CDR2 is SYDVKM. This CDR3 is 14 amino acids long. The DNA of the CDR3 is TGTGCCAGCACCACCCCAGGGGGTGCTCCTGAAGCTTTCTTT. Protein: CASTTPGGAPEAFF.

This clone has a single count. The chain carries TRBV29-1 and TRBJ2-7, with TRBD2 as a possible D gene (6 bases). Germline-derived CDR1 and CDR2 are SQVTM and ANQGSEA. The V end lost 2 bases, the J end lost 2 bases, and 19 bases lay between the germline ends. CDR3 length equals 16 residues. The CDR3 loop reads CSVETPAGPTTYEQYF. In nucleotides, the CDR3 is TGCAGCGTTGAAACCCCCGCGGGGCCCACCACCTACGAGCAGTACTTC.

The genes are TRBV11-2 and TRBJ1-2; D might be TRBD1 (5 bases). The CDR3 spans 15 residues. Trimming stripped 4 bases from V and 7 bases from J, with 19 bases between. The germline V gene has CDR1 SGHAT and CDR2 FQNNGV. In nucleotides, the CDR3 is TGTGCCAGCAGCTCACCCTCCCGGGGGGTGGGTGGCTACACCTTC. Residues: CASSSPSRGVGGYTF.